This TCR beta chain was obtained from a study of shared clonotypes between healthy human individuals. Study-level background: Three plates each covered CD4 naive and memory; CD8 naive two, CD8 memory one.

Regarding the study as a whole: Compared with clonotypes that all four donors shared, non-shared clonotypes had lower generation probabilities. Naive subsets generally exceeded memory subsets in estimated richness.

Assay used: immunoSEQ multiplex PCR; TCRdb lists only in-frame clones, some missing. This sample yields fewer than 350,000 clones, of which roughly 87% are seen a single time; under 20% belongs to the top ten. As regards this clone: Its antigen remains unknown.

This TCR was recovered from a man younger than 35 in good health. Source material: memory CD8+ T cells sorted from blood. Specified subset: CD45RO+ cells pooled with CCR7-negative TemRA cells.

The CDR3 spells CATLRGRESSYEQYF. Written as DNA, the CDR3 is TGTGCCACCCTACGCGGTCGAGAAAGCTCCTACGAGCAGTACTTC. The J gene is TRBJ2-7, the V gene TRBV10-3, with unresolved D. V was pared by 10 bases and J by 0 bases, with 19 bases between. The CDR3 length is 15 residues. Per germline, CDR1 ENHRY and CDR2 SYGVKD.